The entry below gives a single TCR beta chain sequence along with its context. Random hexamers were used to reverse transcribe an amount of about 0.45 to 1 ug RNA. By means of immunoSEQ multiplex PCR, TCR beta CDR3 spanning 54 Vbeta and 13 Jbeta underwent amplification. From the immunoSEQ multiplex PCR reads, TCRdb called clonotypes with MiXCR, one entry per CDR3 protein. The sample holds about 210,000 distinct CDR3 sequences, 95% seen once. CDR1 and CDR2 from the germline V gene are LGHDT and YNNKEL (reference sequence). CDR3 length equals 16 residues. V lost 0 bases and J 0 bases, leaving 11 bases between the germline ends. This entry belongs to a study of CD8 T cells in Susac syndrome.

The sequencing sample was made of CD4+ T cells from PBMCs. V gene TRBV3-1 combines with J gene TRBJ2-5, with D perhaps matching TRBD2 (6 bases). The sequence derives from a human donor in good health. The CDR3 loop is CASSQEGSGNQETQYF. In DNA form, the CDR3 reads TGTGCCAGCAGCCAAGAGGGTAGCGGAAACCAAGAGACCCAGTACTTC.